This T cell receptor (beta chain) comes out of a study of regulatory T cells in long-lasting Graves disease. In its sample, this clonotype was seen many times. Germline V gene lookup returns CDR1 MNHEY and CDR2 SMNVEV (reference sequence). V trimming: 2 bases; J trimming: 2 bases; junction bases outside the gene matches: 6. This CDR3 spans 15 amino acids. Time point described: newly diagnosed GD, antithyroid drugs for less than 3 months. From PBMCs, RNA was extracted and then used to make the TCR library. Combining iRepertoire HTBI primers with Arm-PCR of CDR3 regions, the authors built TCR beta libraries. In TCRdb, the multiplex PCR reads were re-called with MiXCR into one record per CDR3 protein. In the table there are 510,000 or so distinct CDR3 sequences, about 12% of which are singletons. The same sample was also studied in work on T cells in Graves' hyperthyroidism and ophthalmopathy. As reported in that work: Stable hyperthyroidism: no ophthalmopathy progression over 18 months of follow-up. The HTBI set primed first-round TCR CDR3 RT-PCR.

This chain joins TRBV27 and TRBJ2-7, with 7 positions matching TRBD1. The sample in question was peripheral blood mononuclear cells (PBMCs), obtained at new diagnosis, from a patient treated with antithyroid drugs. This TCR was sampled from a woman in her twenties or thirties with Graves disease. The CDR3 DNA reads TGTGCCAGCAGTTTAAGGGGCACAGGGGCCTACGAGCAGTACTTC. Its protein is CASSLRGTGAYEQYF.